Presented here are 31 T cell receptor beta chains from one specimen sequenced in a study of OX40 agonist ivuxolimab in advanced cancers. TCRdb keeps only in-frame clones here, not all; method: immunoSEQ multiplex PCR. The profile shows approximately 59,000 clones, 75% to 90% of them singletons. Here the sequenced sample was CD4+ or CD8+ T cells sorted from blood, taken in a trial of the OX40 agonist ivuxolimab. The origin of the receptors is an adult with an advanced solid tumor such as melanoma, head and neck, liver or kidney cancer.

The CDR3 DNA reads TGTGCCAGCAGCTCTAGACAGGGGAAGAACGAGCAGTACTTC. Translated, it gives CASSSRQGKNEQYF. This chain uses TRBV11-1 with TRBJ2-7; TRBD1 matches at 8 bases. CDR3 length equals 14 residues. V lost 4 bases, J lost 5 bases, and 7 bases stayed unmatched. Germline loops: CDR1 SGHAT, CDR2 FQDESV (reference sequence).

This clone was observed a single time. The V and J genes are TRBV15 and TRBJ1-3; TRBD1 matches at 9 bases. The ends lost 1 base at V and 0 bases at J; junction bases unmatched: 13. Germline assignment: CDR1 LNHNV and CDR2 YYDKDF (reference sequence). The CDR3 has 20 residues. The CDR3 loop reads CATSRGGDRGRISSGNTIYF. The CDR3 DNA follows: TGTGCCACCAGCAGAGGAGGAGACAGGGGGAGAATCAGCTCTGGAAACACCATATATTTT. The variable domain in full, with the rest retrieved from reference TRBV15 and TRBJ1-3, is DAMVIQNPRYQVTQFGKPVTLSCSQTLNHNVMYWYQQKSSQAPKLLFHYYDKDFNNEADTPDNFQSRRPNTSFCFLDIRSPGLGDTAMYLCATSRGGDRGRISSGNTIYFGEGSWLTVV.

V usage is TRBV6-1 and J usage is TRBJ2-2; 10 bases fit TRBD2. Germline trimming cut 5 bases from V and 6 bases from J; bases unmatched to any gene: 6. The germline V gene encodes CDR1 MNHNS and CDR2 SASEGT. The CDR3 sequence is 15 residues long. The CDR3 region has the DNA TGTGCCAGCAGTACAGCGGGGGGGCATCCCGGGGAGCTGTTTTTT. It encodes CASSTAGGHPGELFF.

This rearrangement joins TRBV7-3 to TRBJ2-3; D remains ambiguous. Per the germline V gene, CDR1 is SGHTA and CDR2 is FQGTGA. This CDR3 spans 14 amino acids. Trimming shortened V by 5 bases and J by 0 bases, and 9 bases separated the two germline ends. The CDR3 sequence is CASSPTTSTDTQYF. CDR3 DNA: TGTGCCAGCAGCCCAACAACAAGCACAGATACGCAGTATTTT.

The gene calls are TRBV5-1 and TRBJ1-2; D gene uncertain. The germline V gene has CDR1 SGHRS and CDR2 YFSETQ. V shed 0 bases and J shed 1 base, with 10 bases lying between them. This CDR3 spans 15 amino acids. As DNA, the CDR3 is TGCGCCAGCAGCTTGGACAGTACAGTTAACTATGGCTACACCTTC. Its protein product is CASSLDSTVNYGYTF.

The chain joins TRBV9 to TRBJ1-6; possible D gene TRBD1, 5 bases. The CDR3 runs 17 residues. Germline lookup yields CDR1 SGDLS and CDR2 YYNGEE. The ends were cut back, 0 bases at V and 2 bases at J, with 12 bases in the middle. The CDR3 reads CASSVDPRAAYNSPLHF. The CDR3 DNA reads TGTGCCAGCAGCGTAGACCCCAGGGCGGCCTATAATTCACCCCTCCACTTT.

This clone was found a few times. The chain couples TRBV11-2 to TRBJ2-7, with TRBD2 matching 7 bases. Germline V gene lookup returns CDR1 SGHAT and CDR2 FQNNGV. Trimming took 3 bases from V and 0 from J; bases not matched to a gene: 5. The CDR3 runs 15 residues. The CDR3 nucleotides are TGTGCCAGCAGCTTGAGCGGGGCCCACTCCTACGAGCAGTACTTC. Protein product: CASSLSGAHSYEQYF.

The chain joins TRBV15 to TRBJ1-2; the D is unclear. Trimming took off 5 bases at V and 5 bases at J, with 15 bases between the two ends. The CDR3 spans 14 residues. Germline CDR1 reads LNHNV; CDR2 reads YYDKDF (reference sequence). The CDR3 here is CATSLEVHSYGYTF. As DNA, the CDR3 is TGTGCCACCAGCCTAGAGGTCCACTCTTATGGCTACACCTTC.

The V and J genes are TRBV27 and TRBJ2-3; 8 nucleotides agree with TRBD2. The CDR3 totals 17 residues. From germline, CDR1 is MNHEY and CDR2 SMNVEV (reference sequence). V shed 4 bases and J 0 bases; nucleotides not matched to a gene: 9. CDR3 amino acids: CASSSRVAGSSTDTQYF. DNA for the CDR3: TGTGCCAGCAGTTCACGGGTAGCGGGATCTAGCACAGATACGCAGTATTTT.

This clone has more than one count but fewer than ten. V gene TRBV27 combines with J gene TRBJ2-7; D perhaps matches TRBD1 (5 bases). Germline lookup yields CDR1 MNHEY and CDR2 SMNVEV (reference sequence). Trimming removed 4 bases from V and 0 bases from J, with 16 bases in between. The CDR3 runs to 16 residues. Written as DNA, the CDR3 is TGTGCCAGCAGTTCTTGGGGCCGTAGGAGCTCCTACGAGCAGTACTTC. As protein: CASSSWGRRSSYEQYF.

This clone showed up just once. CDR3 protein: CASSDGTTYNEQFF. The CDR3 bases are TGTGCCAGCAGCGACGGGACGACCTACAATGAGCAGTTCTTC. This chain links TRBV7-9 with TRBJ2-1; D tentatively fits TRBD1 or TRBD2 (5 bases each). The CDR3 is 14 residues long. Germline CDR1 SEHNR, CDR2 FQNEAQ (reference sequence). V shed 5 bases and J shed 2 bases, with 10 bases lying between them.

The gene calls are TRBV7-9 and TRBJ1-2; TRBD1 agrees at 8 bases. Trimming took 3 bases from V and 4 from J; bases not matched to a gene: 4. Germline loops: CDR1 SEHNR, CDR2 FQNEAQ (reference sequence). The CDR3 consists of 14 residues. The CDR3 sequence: CASSFDRGLYGYTF. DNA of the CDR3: TGTGCCAGCAGCTTCGACAGGGGTCTCTATGGCTACACCTTC.

Here the CDR3 reads CASAVGGTSTDTQYF. The CDR3 DNA reads TGTGCCAGCGCTGTCGGGGGCACTAGCACAGATACGCAGTATTTT. The chain has TRBV6-5 and TRBJ2-3; D might be TRBD1 or TRBD2, each matching 6 bases. Trimming took 8 bases from V and 0 from J, leaving 15 bases between them. This CDR3 is 15 amino acids long. Germline-derived CDR1 and CDR2 are MNHEY and SVGAGI.

CDR3 coding DNA: TGTGCCAGTAGTATAGTTTCGGGGAGGGATGAGCAGTTCTTC. This translates into CASSIVSGRDEQFF. The rearrangement links TRBV19 to TRBJ2-1; 7 bases agree with TRBD2. From germline, CDR1 is LNHDA and CDR2 SQIVND (reference sequence). Unmatched junction bases numbered 5, after V lost 1 base and J lost 8 bases. CDR3 length: 14 residues.

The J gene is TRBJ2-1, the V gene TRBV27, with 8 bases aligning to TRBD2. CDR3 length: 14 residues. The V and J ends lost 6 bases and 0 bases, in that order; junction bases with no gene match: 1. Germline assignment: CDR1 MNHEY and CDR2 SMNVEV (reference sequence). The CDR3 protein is CASSRGGSYNEQFF. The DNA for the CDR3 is TGTGCCAGCAGCCGGGGGGGCTCCTACAATGAGCAGTTCTTC.

CDR3 coding DNA: TGTGCCAGCAGCTTATCGACAGGGAGGACCGGGGAGCTGTTTTTT. Amino acids: CASSLSTGRTGELFF. The J gene is TRBJ2-2, the V gene TRBV7-7, with TRBD1 as a possible D gene (7 bases). Germline CDR1 reads SSHAT; CDR2 reads FNYEAQ (reference sequence). The CDR3 extends over 15 amino acids. V was cut by 2 bases and J by 5 bases, with 12 bases left in between.

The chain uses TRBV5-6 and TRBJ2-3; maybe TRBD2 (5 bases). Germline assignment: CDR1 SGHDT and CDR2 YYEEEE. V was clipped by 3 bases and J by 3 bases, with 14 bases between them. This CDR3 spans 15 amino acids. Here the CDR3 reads CASSYALGGTDTQYF. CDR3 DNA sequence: TGTGCCAGCAGCTACGCCCTCGGCGGGACAGATACGCAGTATTTT. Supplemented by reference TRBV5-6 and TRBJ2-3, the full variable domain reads DAGVTQSPTHLIKTRGQQVTLRCSPKSGHDTVSWYQQALGQGPQFIFQYYEEEERQRGNFPDRFSGHQFPNYSSELNVNALLLGDSALYLCASSYALGGTDTQYFGPGTRLTVL.

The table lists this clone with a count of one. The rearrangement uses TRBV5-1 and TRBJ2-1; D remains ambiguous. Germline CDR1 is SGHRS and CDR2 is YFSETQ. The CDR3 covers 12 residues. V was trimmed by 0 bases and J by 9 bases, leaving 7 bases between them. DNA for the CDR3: TGCGCCAGCAGCTTGGGGAATTTTGAGCAGTTCTTC. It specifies CASSLGNFEQFF.

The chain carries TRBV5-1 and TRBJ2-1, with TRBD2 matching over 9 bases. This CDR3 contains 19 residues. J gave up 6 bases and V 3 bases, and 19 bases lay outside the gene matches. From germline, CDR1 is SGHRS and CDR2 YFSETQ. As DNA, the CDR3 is TGCGCCAGCAGCTCTTGGATGAGCGGGGGGCACATGGGGCCCAATGAGCAGTTCTTC. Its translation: CASSSWMSGGHMGPNEQFF.

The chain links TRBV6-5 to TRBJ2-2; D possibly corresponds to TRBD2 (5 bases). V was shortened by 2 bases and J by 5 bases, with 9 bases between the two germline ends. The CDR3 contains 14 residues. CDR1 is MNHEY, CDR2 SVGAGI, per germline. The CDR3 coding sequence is TGTGCCAGCAGTTACGAGGGATGGACCGGGGAGCTGTTTTTT. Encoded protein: CASSYEGWTGELFF.

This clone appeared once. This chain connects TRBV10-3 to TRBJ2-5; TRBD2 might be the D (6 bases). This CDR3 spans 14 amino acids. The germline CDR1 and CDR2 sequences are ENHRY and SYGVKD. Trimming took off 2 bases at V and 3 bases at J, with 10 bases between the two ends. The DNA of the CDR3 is TGTGCCATCAGTGAGGGTGGAGGGAAAGAGACCCAGTACTTC. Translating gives CAISEGGGKETQYF.

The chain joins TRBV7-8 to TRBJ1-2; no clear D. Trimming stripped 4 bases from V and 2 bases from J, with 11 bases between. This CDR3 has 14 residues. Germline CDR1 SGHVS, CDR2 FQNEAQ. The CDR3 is CASSSRRRNYGYTF. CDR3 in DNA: TGTGCCAGCAGCTCCCGACGCCGCAACTATGGCTACACCTTC.

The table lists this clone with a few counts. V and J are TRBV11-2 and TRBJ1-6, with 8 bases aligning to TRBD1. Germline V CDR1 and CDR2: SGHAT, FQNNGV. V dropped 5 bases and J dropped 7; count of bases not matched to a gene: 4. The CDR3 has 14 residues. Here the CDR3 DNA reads TGTGCCAGCAGCATACAGGGGGGGAATTCACCCCTCCACTTT. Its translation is CASSIQGGNSPLHF.

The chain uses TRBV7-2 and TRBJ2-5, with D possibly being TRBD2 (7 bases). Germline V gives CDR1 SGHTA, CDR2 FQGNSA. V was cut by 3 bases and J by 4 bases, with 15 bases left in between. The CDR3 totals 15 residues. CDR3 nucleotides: TGTGCCAGCAGCTTTGGGAGGGGGGGCGGAGAGACCCAGTACTTC. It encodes CASSFGRGGGETQYF.

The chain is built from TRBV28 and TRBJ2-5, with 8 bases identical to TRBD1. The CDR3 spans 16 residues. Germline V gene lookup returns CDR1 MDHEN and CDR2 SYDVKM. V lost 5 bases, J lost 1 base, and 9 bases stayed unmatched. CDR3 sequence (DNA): TGTGCCAGCAGTGCCCCCCACAGGGGGTCCCAAGAGACCCAGTACTTC. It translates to CASSAPHRGSQETQYF.

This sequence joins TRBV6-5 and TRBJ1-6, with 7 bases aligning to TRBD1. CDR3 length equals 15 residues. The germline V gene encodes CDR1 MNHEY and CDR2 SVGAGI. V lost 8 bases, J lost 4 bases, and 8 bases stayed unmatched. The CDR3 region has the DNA TGTGCCAGCCGGGACAGATGGGGTTATAATTCACCCCTCCACTTT. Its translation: CASRDRWGYNSPLHF.

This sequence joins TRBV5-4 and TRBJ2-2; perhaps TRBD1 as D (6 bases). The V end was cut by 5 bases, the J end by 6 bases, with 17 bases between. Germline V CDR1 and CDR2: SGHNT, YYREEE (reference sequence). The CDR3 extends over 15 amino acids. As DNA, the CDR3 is TGTGCCAGCAGTTCCATGGGGGCATTAGCCGGGGAGCTGTTTTTT. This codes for CASSSMGALAGELFF.

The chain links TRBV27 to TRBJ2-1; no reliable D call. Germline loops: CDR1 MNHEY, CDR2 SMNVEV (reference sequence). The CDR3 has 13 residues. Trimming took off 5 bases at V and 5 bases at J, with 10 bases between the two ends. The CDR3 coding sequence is TGTGCCAGCAGTGACTTGGTCAACAATGAGCAGTTCTTC. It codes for CASSDLVNNEQFF.

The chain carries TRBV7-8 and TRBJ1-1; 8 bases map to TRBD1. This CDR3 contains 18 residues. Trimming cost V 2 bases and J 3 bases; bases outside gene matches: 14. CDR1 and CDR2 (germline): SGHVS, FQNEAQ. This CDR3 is CASSLTLVWGQAYTEAFF. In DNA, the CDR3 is TGTGCCAGCAGCTTAACCCTGGTCTGGGGACAGGCTTACACTGAAGCTTTCTTT.

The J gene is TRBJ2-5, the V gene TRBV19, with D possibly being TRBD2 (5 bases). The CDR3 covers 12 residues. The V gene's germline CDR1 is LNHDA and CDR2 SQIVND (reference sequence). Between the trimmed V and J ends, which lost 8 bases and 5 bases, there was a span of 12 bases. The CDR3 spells CASARDGETQYF. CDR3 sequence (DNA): TGTGCCAGTGCCCGGGATGGGGAGACCCAGTACTTC. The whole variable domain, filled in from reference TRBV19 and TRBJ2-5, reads DGGITQSPKYLFRKEGQNVTLSCEQNLNHDAMYWYRQDPGQGLRLIYYSQIVNDFQKGDIAEGYSVSREKKESFPLTVTSAQKNPTAFYLCASARDGETQYFGPGTRLLVL.

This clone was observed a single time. The CDR3 here is CASSQVVSGGKQFF. The CDR3 nucleotides are TGCGCCAGCAGCCAAGTTGTAAGCGGGGGAAAGCAGTTCTTC. The chain uses TRBV4-1 and TRBJ2-1; TRBD2 agrees at 8 bases. With V trimmed by 1 base and J by 11 bases, 7 bases remained unmatched. The germline CDR1 and CDR2 sequences are MGHRA and YSYEKL. The CDR3 extends over 14 amino acids.